The rows below give T cell receptor beta chains drawn from one sample of a study of neoadjuvant nivolumab and ipilimumab in lung cancer. Assay used: immunoSEQ multiplex PCR; TCRdb lists only in-frame clones, some missing. The profile shows over 45,000 clones, around 89% of them singletons. The sample consisted of blood, taken before neoadjuvant nivolumab, alone or with ipilimumab. The receptors derive from an adult with non-small cell lung cancer. Some clones in this sample may be carry-over from other donors' samples. Each CDR3 is given with its conserved first and last residue. The D gene is left open where the match is weak. Only some rows state a clone size, as once, few, many or a class for expanded clones.

D gene	V gene	clone size	J gene	CDR3 protein	CDR3 DNA
-	TRBV18	-	TRBJ2-1	CASSPLQGLRTNEQFF	TGTGCCAGCTCACCCCTCCAGGGGCTGAGGACCAATGAGCAGTTCTTC
TRBD1	TRBV5-1	-	TRBJ1-2	CASSPGQGGHGYTF	TGCGCCAGCAGCCCGGGACAGGGGGGCCATGGCTACACCTTC
TRBD1	TRBV30	few	TRBJ2-5	CAWNRGGETQYF	TGTGCCTGGAACAGGGGCGGAGAGACCCAGTACTTC
-	TRBV5-4	-	TRBJ1-4	CASSLDPRNEKLFF	TGTGCCAGCAGCTTGGACCCCCGGAATGAAAAACTGTTTTTT
-	TRBV20-1	-	TRBJ2-5	CSAGGSETQYF	TGCAGTGCTGGGGGTAGCGAGACCCAGTACTTC
-	TRBV11-2	-	TRBJ2-3	CASSLENSGDTQYF	TGTGCCAGCAGCTTAGAAAACAGCGGAGATACGCAGTATTTT
TRBD2	TRBV4-1	-	TRBJ2-3	CASSQPLREGTDTQYF	TGCGCCAGCAGCCAACCTCTCAGGGAGGGGACAGATACGCAGTATTTT
-	TRBV5-4	-	TRBJ1-1	CASSLIGPLNTEAFF	TGTGCCAGCAGCTTGATTGGACCCCTGAACACTGAAGCTTTCTTT
TRBD2	TRBV7-3	-	TRBJ2-7	CASSLYSGSPYEQYF	TGTGCCAGCAGCTTGTATAGCGGGAGCCCCTACGAGCAGTACTTC
TRBD2	TRBV9	-	TRBJ2-4	CASSAGLAGGGKNIQYF	TGTGCCAGCAGCGCCGGACTAGCGGGGGGCGGCAAAAACATTCAGTACTTC
TRBD1	TRBV19	-	TRBJ2-1	CASSIQGANEQFF	TGTGCCAGTAGTATTCAGGGGGCCAATGAGCAGTTCTTC
TRBD2	TRBV19	once	TRBJ2-3	CASTKTSGRGDTQYF	TGTGCCAGTACGAAGACTAGCGGGAGGGGAGATACGCAGTATTTT
-	TRBV6-1	-	TRBJ1-1	CAGKPGATTEAFF	TGTGCCGGAAAACCGGGAGCCACCACTGAAGCTTTCTTT
-	TRBV11-2	-	TRBJ2-5	CASTPTGLRGETQYF	TGTGCCAGCACCCCCACCGGGTTGAGAGGAGAGACCCAGTACTTC
TRBD2	TRBV18	-	TRBJ2-2	CASSPRTSGRGTGELFF	TGTGCCAGCTCACCACGGACTAGCGGGAGAGGGACCGGGGAGCTGTTTTTT
TRBD2	TRBV19	-	TRBJ2-1	CASSSQREGRFHEQFF	TGTGCCAGTAGTTCCCAGCGGGAGGGCCGATTTCATGAGCAGTTCTTC
-	TRBV5-5	-	TRBJ2-7	CASSLKNEQYF	TGTGCCAGCAGCTTAAAAAACGAGCAGTACTTC